The clone carrying this T cell receptor (beta chain) has only one observation. This CDR3 has 14 amino acids. The germline V gene encodes CDR1 SNHLY and CDR2 FYNNEI. V lost 7 bases to trimming and J lost 4 bases, with 15 bases between them. Profiling relied on immunoSEQ multiplex PCR, and the TCRdb table lists in-frame clones only, not all of them. The data hold about 100,000 clones, with 91% observed a single time. The record originates from a study of OX40 agonist ivuxolimab in advanced cancers. The chain carries TRBV2 and TRBJ2-3; D remains ambiguous. This sequence was found in an adult with an advanced solid tumor such as melanoma, head and neck, liver or kidney cancer. This specimen consisted of CD4+ or CD8+ T cells sorted from blood, obtained in a trial of the OX40 agonist ivuxolimab. As DNA, the CDR3 is TGTGCCAGCATTTCTGACCGTTTATCAGATACGCAGTATTTT. It translates to CASISDRLSDTQYF.